This passage covers 21 T cell receptor beta chains from one sample sequenced in a study of a mutant IDH1 vaccine in newly diagnosed glioma. Their cognate antigens are unknown. Profiled with immunoSEQ multiplex PCR; TCRdb holds only in-frame clones, not every one. The table lists tens of thousands of clones, about 80% of them singletons. Time point described: week 23, last vaccination. Every vaccine dose comprised 300 ug of mutant IDH1 20-mer peptide plus topical imiquimod. This sample comprised PBMCs, obtained from a glioma patient whose treatment included an IDH1 peptide vaccine. The receptor set was obtained from a man aged 50 or older with glioma.

This chain connects TRBV4-3 to TRBJ1-2; D gene ambiguous. The CDR3 is made up of 15 amino acids. Trimming shortened V by 0 bases and J by 2 bases, and 10 bases separated the two germline ends. Germline V gives CDR1 LGHNA, CDR2 YSLEER. The chain's CDR3 is CASSQDRNQNYGYTF. CDR3 coding DNA: TGCGCCAGCAGCCAAGATCGTAACCAGAACTATGGCTACACCTTC.

The J gene is TRBJ2-7, the V gene TRBV19; 8 nucleotides agree with TRBD2. This CDR3 comprises 16 residues. The germline CDR1 and CDR2 sequences are LNHDA and SQIVND (reference sequence). The trim removed 5 bases at V and 3 bases at J, leaving 12 bases unmatched. The CDR3 DNA is TGTGCCAGTAGTCCCTTCGGGGGGGGAGGCGGCTACGAGCAGTACTTC. This encodes CASSPFGGGGGYEQYF.

The genes are TRBV9 and TRBJ1-1; 7 nucleotides agree with TRBD1. Germline V gene sequence: CDR1 SGDLS, CDR2 YYNGEE. The CDR3 runs 13 residues. V shed 4 bases and J 3 bases; nucleotides not matched to a gene: 3. CDR3 amino acids: CASSKGADTEAFF. As DNA, the CDR3 is TGTGCCAGCAGCAAGGGGGCGGACACTGAAGCTTTCTTT.

CDR3 region: CASSLGAGIGYEQYF. The CDR3 DNA reads as TGTGCCAGCAGTTTGGGAGCGGGGATCGGGTACGAGCAGTACTTC. The chain is built from TRBV28 and TRBJ2-7, with 7 bases aligning to TRBD2. Trimming at V came to 3 bases and at J to 4 bases, leaving 9 bases not matched to a gene. The CDR3 runs 15 residues. The germline gives CDR1 MDHEN, CDR2 SYDVKM.

This chain connects TRBV7-9 to TRBJ2-1; 12 bases match TRBD2. This CDR3 comprises 15 residues. The junction had 5 bases not matched to a gene; V was cut back by 4 bases and J by 7 bases. Germline V CDR1 and CDR2: SEHNR, FQNEAQ (reference sequence). The CDR3 spells CASSSSGGALNEQFF. The CDR3 DNA reads TGTGCCAGCAGCTCTAGCGGGGGGGCGTTGAATGAGCAGTTCTTC.

The chain recombines TRBV6-5 with TRBJ2-7; no clear D. The CDR3 loop spans 13 amino acids. Trimming pared 6 bases from V and 2 bases from J, leaving 11 bases between. CDR1 MNHEY and CDR2 SVGAGI come from the germline V gene. The CDR3 DNA sequence: TGTGCCAGCAGGAAGGAAAACGCCTACGAGCAGTACTTC. It translates to CASRKENAYEQYF.

This clone was counted between two and nine times. This chain connects TRBV19 to TRBJ1-2; 8 bases match TRBD1. CDR3 size: 13 residues. V trimming: 4 bases; J trimming: 8 bases; junction bases outside the gene matches: 6. CDR1 is LNHDA and CDR2 is SQIVND in the germline V gene (reference sequence). The CDR3, as DNA: TGTGCCAGTAGTACCCGGACAGGGTTGGGCTACACCTTC. Amino acids: CASSTRTGLGYTF.

V usage is TRBV6-1 and J usage is TRBJ2-6, with a possible D match to TRBD1 (7 bases). CDR3 length: 18 amino acids. Germline CDR1 reads MNHNS; CDR2 reads SASEGT. Trimming took 3 bases from V and 0 from J, leaving 15 bases between them. The CDR3 DNA follows: TGTGCCAGCAGTGATCACCAGGGGGGCCCCTCTGGGGCCAACGTCCTGACTTTC. It encodes CASSDHQGGPSGANVLTF.

The chain joins TRBV6-1 to TRBJ1-1; tentatively, D is TRBD1 (5 bases). This CDR3 has 14 amino acids. Germline V CDR1 and CDR2: MNHNS, SASEGT. Trimming shortened V by 4 bases and J by 4 bases, and 13 bases separated the two germline ends. The CDR3 is CASSVNGGGTEAFF. The CDR3 nucleotides are TGTGCCAGCAGTGTTAACGGCGGGGGCACTGAAGCTTTCTTT.

The chain carries TRBV7-9 and TRBJ2-7; 7 bases map to TRBD1. Germline V CDR1 and CDR2: SEHNR, FQNEAQ (reference sequence). J was trimmed by 9 bases and V by 4 bases; bases with no gene match: 15. The CDR3 length is 15 residues. CDR3 coding DNA: TGTGCCAGCAGCTCGGGACAGAATCTGCCTACGAGGCAGTACTTC. This gives the protein CASSSGQNLPTRQYF. The entire variable domain, with the rest obtained from reference TRBV7-9 and TRBJ2-7, is as follows: DTGVSQNPRHKITKRGQNVTFRCDPISEHNRLYWYRQTLGQGPEFLTYFQNEAQLEKSRLLSDRFSAERPKGSFSTLEIQRTEQGDSAMYLCASSSGQNLPTRQYFGPGTRLTVT.

The gene calls are TRBV4-1 and TRBJ1-4; perhaps TRBD1 as D (5 bases). CDR3 length equals 15 residues. Germline V gene data show CDR1 as MGHRA and CDR2 as YSYEKL. Trimming took off 0 bases at V and 3 bases at J, with 8 bases between the two ends. CDR3 sequence: CASSQDRGPNEKLFF. DNA for the CDR3: TGCGCCAGCAGCCAAGATCGGGGACCTAATGAAAAACTGTTTTTT.

DNA of the CDR3: TGTGCCAGCAGCGAAGGGACTAACACAGATACGCAGTATTTT. Its translation is CASSEGTNTDTQYF. The chain combines TRBV7-8 with TRBJ2-3; 7 bases agree with TRBD2. The CDR3 extends over 14 amino acids. Germline V lookup: CDR1 SGHVS, CDR2 FQNEAQ. The J segment lost 2 bases and the V segment lost 5 bases, leaving 4 bases of the junction unmatched.

J is TRBJ1-1 and V is TRBV19; D call uncertain. The CDR3 extends over 14 amino acids. Germline CDR1 and CDR2: LNHDA and SQIVND (reference sequence). V was pared by 3 bases and J by 1 base, with 9 bases between. This chain's CDR3 is CASSILGPNTEAFF. The CDR3 coding sequence is TGTGCCAGTAGTATCCTCGGACCGAACACTGAAGCTTTCTTT. The complete variable domain, with remaining parts taken from reference TRBV19 and TRBJ1-1, reads DGGITQSPKYLFRKEGQNVTLSCEQNLNHDAMYWYRQDPGQGLRLIYYSQIVNDFQKGDIAEGYSVSREKKESFPLTVTSAQKNPTAFYLCASSILGPNTEAFFGQGTRLTVV.

The V call is TRBV30, the J call TRBJ2-3; D possibly matches TRBD1 or TRBD2 (5 bases each). The CDR3 has 20 amino acids. Trimming took off 2 bases at V and 4 bases at J, with 31 bases between the two ends. In germline, CDR1 is GTSNPN, CDR2 SVGIG (reference sequence). In nucleotides, the CDR3 is TGTGCCTGGAGTCCTCGTTCGGGCTGGGTAGCGACCCGGGGCGCAGATACGCAGTATTTT. Protein product: CAWSPRSGWVATRGADTQYF.

The chain employs TRBV6-1 and TRBJ2-3, with TRBD1 matching over 8 bases. The V gene end was trimmed by 4 bases and the J gene end by 0 bases; junction bases not matched to a gene: 3. CDR3 length equals 15 residues. CDR1 and CDR2 (germline): MNHNS, SASEGT. This chain's CDR3 is CASSAGGHSTDTQYF. The CDR3 nucleotides read TGTGCCAGCAGTGCAGGGGGCCATAGCACAGATACGCAGTATTTT.

The rearrangement joins TRBV9 to TRBJ2-3; possibly TRBD2 for D (5 bases). The CDR3 is made up of 20 amino acids. Trimming cost V 6 bases and J 0 bases, with 29 bases left between them. The germline gives CDR1 SGDLS, CDR2 YYNGEE. The CDR3 DNA follows: TGTGCCAGCAACCCCTCGCGGCGGGTATCCCACCAAACTAGCACAGATACGCAGTATTTT. Translation gives CASNPSRRVSHQTSTDTQYF.

The CDR3 DNA follows: TGTGCCAGCTCACCTCCACAGGGGGCCCCGAACACCGGGGAGCTGTTTTTT. This translates into CASSPPQGAPNTGELFF. J is TRBJ2-2 and V is TRBV18; 9 nucleotides line up with TRBD1. After removal of 3 bases from V and 0 bases from J, the junction contained 5 bases not matched to a gene. CDR3 length equals 17 residues. CDR1 KGHSH and CDR2 LQKENI come from the germline V gene.

This chain joins TRBV5-6 and TRBJ2-7; 8 bases line up with TRBD1. The CDR3 consists of 17 residues. V trimming: 3 bases; J trimming: 3 bases; junction bases outside the gene matches: 14. Germline lookup yields CDR1 SGHDT and CDR2 YYEEEE. The CDR3 region has the DNA TGTGCCAGCAGCTCCCGGACAGGGCGTCCGGACCGCTACGAGCAGTACTTC. This gives the protein CASSSRTGRPDRYEQYF.

This rearrangement joins TRBV7-2 to TRBJ1-1; TRBD1 is a possible D gene (5 bases). The CDR3 has 17 amino acids. Trimming took off 5 bases at V and 2 bases at J, with 21 bases between the two ends. Per germline, CDR1 SGHTA and CDR2 FQGNSA. The CDR3 sequence: CASSQMAGSELNTEAFF. CDR3 in DNA: TGTGCCAGCAGCCAAATGGCAGGGTCAGAGTTAAACACTGAAGCTTTCTTT.

This clone turned up a few times. The chain couples TRBV19 to TRBJ2-1, with TRBD1 matching 8 bases. Germline assignment: CDR1 LNHDA and CDR2 SQIVND (reference sequence). The CDR3 sequence is 15 residues long. V trimming: 3 bases; J trimming: 4 bases; junction bases outside the gene matches: 5. The CDR3 region has the DNA TGTGCCAGTAGTATCCAGGGGGCAAGGTACAATGAGCAGTTCTTC. Translation gives CASSIQGARYNEQFF.

The chain has TRBV9 and TRBJ1-5; a possible D gene is TRBD1 (6 bases). V lost 3 bases to trimming and J lost 6 bases, with 13 bases between them. In germline, CDR1 is SGDLS, CDR2 YYNGEE. The CDR3 has 14 amino acids. The CDR3 protein is CASSATRGGQPQHF. The CDR3 region has the DNA TGTGCCAGCAGCGCCACAAGGGGGGGTCAGCCCCAGCATTTT.